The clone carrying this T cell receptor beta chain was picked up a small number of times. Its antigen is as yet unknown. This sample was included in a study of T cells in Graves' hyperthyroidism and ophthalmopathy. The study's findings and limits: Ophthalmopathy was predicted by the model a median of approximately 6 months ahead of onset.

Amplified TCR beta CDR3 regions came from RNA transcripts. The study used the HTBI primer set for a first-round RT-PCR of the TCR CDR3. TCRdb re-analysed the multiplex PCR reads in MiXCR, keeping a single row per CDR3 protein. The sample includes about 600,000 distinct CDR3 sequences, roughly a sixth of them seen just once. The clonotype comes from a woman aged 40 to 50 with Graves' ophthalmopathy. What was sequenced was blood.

CDR3 protein: CASSQDWGGSKETQYF. CDR3 bases: TGTGCCAGCAGCCAAGATTGGGGGGGCTCCAAAGAGACCCAGTACTTC. The chain has TRBV3-1 and TRBJ2-5; D may be TRBD2 (7 bases). With 0 bases removed from V and 3 bases from J, the gap between germline ends came to 14 bases. Germline V gene sequence: CDR1 LGHDT, CDR2 YNNKEL (reference sequence). There are 16 residues in the CDR3.